Detailed here is one T cell receptor (beta chain). Its target is unknown. TCRdb reworked the 5' RACE reads into one entry per CDR3 protein, no DNA. This sample's table has 110,000 to 150,000 distinct CDR3 sequences. The CDR3 is 13 amino acids. Germline CDR1 reads ENHRY; CDR2 reads SYGVKD. The sample originates from a study of monozygotic twins with inflammatory bowel disease. Findings of the study overall: Researchers report that IBD patients shared fewer clonotypes with others than healthy twins, especially amid disease activity.

The specimen was blood. The chain recombines TRBV10-3 with TRBJ2-7; TCRdb indicates TRBD1, and absent DNA this call remains unverified. This clonotype originated in a human donor with ulcerative colitis or Crohn's disease, or a healthy co-twin of an affected twin (not recorded which). The CDR3 loop is CAISGTERYEQYF.